Listed here is a single T cell receptor beta chain. Germline V lookup: CDR1 MNHNY, CDR2 SVGAGI (reference sequence). J gave up 7 bases and V 2 bases, and 3 bases lay outside the gene matches. The CDR3 runs 13 residues. The data were taken from a study of blood T cell repertoires in COVID-19. Background on the study: T cells, B-cell-depleted T cells, or PBMCs provided the cDNA or gDNA that served as material.

The authors' processing: Reference gene primer amplification in the assay estimated nucleated cell counts. Assay: immunoSEQ multiplex PCR; the TCRdb copy retains only in-frame clones and omits some. The V and J calls and clone size come from that table; D and trimming were worked out from the DNA. Among roughly 99,000 clones listed, approximately 84% were seen once. This chain connects TRBV6-6 to TRBJ1-2; 8 bases agree with TRBD1. The clonotype was recovered from a human donor in a cohort sampled during active COVID-19. The sequenced material came from peripheral blood. As DNA, the CDR3 is TGTGCCAGCAGTTACACGGACAGGGCTGGCTACACCTTC. Protein: CASSYTDRAGYTF.